The clone carrying this T cell receptor beta chain has a single count. Its antigen is not known. Produced via immunoSEQ multiplex PCR; TCRdb's table is partial and in-frame only. The sample carries roughly 400,000 clones, 90% to 98% recorded once. These data originate in a study of shared clonotypes between healthy human individuals. Study conclusions and caveats: The represented genetic and exposure-history diversity was limited by the small number of donors.

Sequencing was performed on memory CD8+ T cells sorted from blood. Indicated subset: CD45RO+ cells pooled with CCR7-negative TemRA cells. The source of this sequence is a man aged 25 to 40 in good health.

The CDR3 reads CASSLRGNGGPVTYEQYF. CDR3 in DNA: TGTGCCAGCAGCTTGAGGGGCAATGGGGGGCCCGTGACCTACGAGCAGTACTTC. The chain couples TRBV5-6 to TRBJ2-7, with D perhaps given as TRBD1 or TRBD2 (6 bases each). The CDR3 runs 18 residues. The germline V gene has CDR1 SGHDT and CDR2 YYEEEE. V was shortened by 1 base and J by 2 bases, with 22 bases between the two germline ends.